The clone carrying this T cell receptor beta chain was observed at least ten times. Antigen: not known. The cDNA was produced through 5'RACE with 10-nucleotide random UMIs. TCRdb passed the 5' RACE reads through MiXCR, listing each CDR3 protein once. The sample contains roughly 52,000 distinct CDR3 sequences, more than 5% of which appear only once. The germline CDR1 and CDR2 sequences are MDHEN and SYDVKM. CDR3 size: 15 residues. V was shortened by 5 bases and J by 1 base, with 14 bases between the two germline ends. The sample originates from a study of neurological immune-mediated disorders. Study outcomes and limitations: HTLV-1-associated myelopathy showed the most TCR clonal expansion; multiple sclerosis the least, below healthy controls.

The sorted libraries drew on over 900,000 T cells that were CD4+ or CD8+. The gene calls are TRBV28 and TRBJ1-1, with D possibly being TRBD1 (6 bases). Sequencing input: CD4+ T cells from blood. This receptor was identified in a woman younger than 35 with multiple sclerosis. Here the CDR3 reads CASSQLQGGNTEAFF. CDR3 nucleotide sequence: TGTGCCAGCAGTCAACTACAGGGAGGGAACACTGAAGCTTTCTTT.